The present TCR beta chain was sequenced within a study of PD-1 blockade in classical Hodgkin lymphoma (dated by TCRdb to 2019 to 2021). About the full investigation: Nivolumab dosing was 3 mg/kg intravenously every 2 weeks, continuing until either disease progression or unacceptable toxicity. To define a peripheral blood immune signature of response to PD-1 blockade in classical Hodgkin lymphoma, the study combined TCR beta sequencing with CyTOF.

The Qiagen DNeasy kit was used to extract genomic DNA both from unsorted PBMCs and from the negatively selected CD4+ and CD8+ fractions. TCR beta CDR3 regions were subjected to amplification by immunoSEQ multiplex PCR with primers that anneal to V and J segments. A synthetic immune receptor repertoire was used to minimize amplification bias, and any residual bias was removed computationally once sequencing was done. The authors' pipeline ran thus. Repertoire diversity was quantified as the Shannon entropy index using custom Python scripts. Unsorted, CD4+ and CD8+ repertoires were analyzed separately, except for combined analyses in which CD4+ and CD8+ sequences were merged in silico. A clone counted as expanded when the clone's frequency after treatment rose at least 2-fold relative to C1D1, and clones undetected at baseline were given a pseudocount of 0.5. Clones with 0 or 1 copy at C1D1 were defined as singleton clones, while clones with 2 or more copies were defined as non-singleton clones. Clones expanded in unsorted samples were assigned a CD4+, CD8+ or unknown annotation through matching of protein sequences in sorted samples from the same patient. Wilcoxon tests on paired samples were used to test diversity changes from C1D1 to C4D1. Drawn from immuneACCESS, this table holds only the in-frame rearrangements with V and J called that TCRdb kept. Clones are partly lost; checked studies trace under half to an unresolved V gene and leave the rest unexplained. Clonal size and the V and J genes are those of that table, whereas D and trimming came from the DNA. For this sample there are about 12,000 clones; around 90% appear just once. About 10% of the sample belongs to the ten largest clones.

In regard to this clone: What antigen it recognizes has not been identified. Base quality data are lacking; no much larger clone is found one base away.

The time point label, as the study defines it: cycle 1 day 1 (C1D1), immediately before nivolumab initiation. All trial patients had relapsed after autologous stem cell transplantation, with cohorts A, B and C differing in prior brentuximab vedotin exposure. The trial cohort was composed of approximately 56 patients with relapsed/refractory classical Hodgkin lymphoma, for whom complete response, partial response or progressive disease was recorded as best overall response. Single-agent nivolumab was administered to trial patients in the multi-cohort phase II CheckMate 205 trial. An independent review committee assessed best overall response by applying the 2007 International Working Group response criteria. PBMCs from the trial were collected at three points: immediately before nivolumab initiation (C1D1), and during therapy at cycle 2 day 1 and cycle 4 day 1. Peripheral blood was collected in 8 mL Vacutainer Cell Preparation Tubes, from which PBMCs were isolated by centrifugation and then cryopreserved.

General findings and caveats noted by the study authors: Patients starting nivolumab less than 1 year after ASCT had lower diversity and were excluded from later analyses to avoid confounding by immune reconstitution. Among trial patients, those achieving complete response had baseline diversity similar to that of newly diagnosed patients, while diversity was significantly lower in partial responders and progressors. Baseline TCR diversity was reported to be lower in newly diagnosed patients than in healthy donors, and even lower in relapsed/refractory patients. The study was restricted to a single clinical trial cohort, and the causes of repertoire differences, possibly disease activity or prior therapy, were left undefined. By C4D1, a significant rise was seen in CD4+ TCR diversity but not in CD8+ TCR diversity (p=0.0027 vs p=0.16), and the rise was most apparent among complete responders (p=0.02).

Reading the germline V gene gives CDR1 SGHRS and CDR2 YFSETQ. V loses 1 base of germline sequence and J loses 0 bases, and the interval between the two ends is 7 bases. CDR3 length: 14 amino acids, cysteine to phenylalanine. The read is trimmed to its CDR3 DNA, 42 bases read in frame from base 1. The chain was built from TRBV5-1 and TRBJ1-1, with no confident D gene call. This sequence originates from a human donor with classical Hodgkin lymphoma. This specimen consisted of peripheral blood mononuclear cells (PBMCs), obtained at baseline. The CDR3 reads CASSLKSMNTEAFF. The DNA sequence is as follows: TGCGCCAGCAGCTTGAAGTCCATGAACACTGAAGCTTTCTTT.